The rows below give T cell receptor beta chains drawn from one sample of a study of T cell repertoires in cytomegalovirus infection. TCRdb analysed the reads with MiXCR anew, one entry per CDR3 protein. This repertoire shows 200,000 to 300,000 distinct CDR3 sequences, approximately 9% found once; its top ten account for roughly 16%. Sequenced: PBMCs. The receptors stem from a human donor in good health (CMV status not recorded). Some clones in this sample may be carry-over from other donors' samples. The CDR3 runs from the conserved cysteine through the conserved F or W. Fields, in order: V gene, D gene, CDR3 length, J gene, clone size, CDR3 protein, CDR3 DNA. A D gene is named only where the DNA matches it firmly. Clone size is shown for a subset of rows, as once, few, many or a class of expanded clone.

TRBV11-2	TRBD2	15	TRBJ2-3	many	CASSPGERDPDTQYF	TGTGCCAGCAGCCCAGGAGAGCGGGATCCAGATACGCAGTATTTT
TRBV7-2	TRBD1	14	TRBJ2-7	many	CASSPADRGYEQYF	TGTGCCAGCAGCCCAGCGGACAGGGGCTACGAGCAGTACTTC
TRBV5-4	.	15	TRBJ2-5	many	CASSPGSAPEETQYF	TGTGCCAGCAGCCCAGGCTCGGCCCCCGAAGAGACCCAGTACTTC
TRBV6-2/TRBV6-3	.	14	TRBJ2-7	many	CASSQGYGDYEQYF	TGTGCCAGCAGCCAGGGTTACGGAGACTACGAGCAGTACTTC
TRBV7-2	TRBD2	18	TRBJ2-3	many	CASSSRRLLADPFDTQYF	TGTGCCAGCAGCTCTCGGCGGTTACTAGCGGACCCTTTTGATACGCAGTATTTT
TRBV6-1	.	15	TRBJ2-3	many	CASSALAASTDTQYF	TGTGCCAGCAGTGCACTAGCAGCTAGCACAGATACGCAGTATTTT
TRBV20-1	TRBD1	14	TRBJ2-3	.	CSAARGLNTDTQYF	TGCAGTGCCGCTAGGGGGCTGAACACAGATACGCAGTATTTT
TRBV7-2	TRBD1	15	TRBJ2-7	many	CASSLIWDSPYEQYF	TGTGCCAGCAGCTTAATCTGGGACAGTCCCTACGAGCAGTACTTC
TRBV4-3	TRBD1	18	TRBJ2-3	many	CASSQGASGTGYTDTQYF	TGCGCCAGCAGCCAAGGAGCCTCCGGGACAGGGTACACAGATACGCAGTATTTT
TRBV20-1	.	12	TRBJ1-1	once	CSASRVDTEAFF	TGCAGTGCTAGCAGGGTCGACACTGAAGCTTTCTTT
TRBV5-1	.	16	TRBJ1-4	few	CASSTGFGARNEKLFF	TGCGCCAGCAGCACAGGGTTTGGAGCGCGTAATGAAAAACTGTTTTTT
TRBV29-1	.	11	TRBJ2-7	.	CSVDGGLEQYF	TGCAGCGTGGATGGGGGGCTCGAGCAGTACTTC
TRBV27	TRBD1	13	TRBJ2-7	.	CASRRGQGNEQYF	TGTGCCAGCAGGCGGGGACAGGGAAATGAGCAGTACTTC
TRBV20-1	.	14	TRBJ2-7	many	CSASVPSGSYEQYF	TGCAGTGCTAGTGTCCCATCAGGGTCCTACGAGCAGTACTTC
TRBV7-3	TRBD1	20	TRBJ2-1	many	CASSLMRVGLTGGVRNEQFF	TGTGCCAGCAGCTTAATGAGGGTTGGATTGACAGGGGGGGTCCGGAATGAGCAGTTCTTC
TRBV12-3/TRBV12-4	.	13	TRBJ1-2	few	CASSDDRLHGYTF	TGTGCCAGCAGCGATGACAGGCTACATGGCTACACCTTC
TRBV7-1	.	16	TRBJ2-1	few	CASSAIGGNTYNEQFF	TGTGCCAGCAGCGCAATAGGGGGGAACACCTACAATGAGCAGTTCTTC
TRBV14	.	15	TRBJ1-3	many	CASSPAGTLRNTIYF	TGTGCCAGCAGCCCGGCCGGGACACTGAGGAACACCATATATTTT
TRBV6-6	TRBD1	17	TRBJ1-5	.	CASSSRGTGRSNQPQHF	TGTGCCAGCAGTTCTCGAGGGACAGGGAGGAGCAATCAGCCCCAGCATTTT
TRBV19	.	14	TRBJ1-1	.	CASSIDMYGPEAFF	TGTGCCAGTAGTATAGATATGTACGGGCCCGAAGCTTTCTTT
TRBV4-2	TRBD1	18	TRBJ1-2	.	CASSQDPPDRDTNYGYTF	TGTGCCAGCAGCCAAGATCCTCCCGACAGGGATACTAACTATGGCTACACCTTC
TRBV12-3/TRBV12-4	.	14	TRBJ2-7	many	CASSPPRSSGEQYF	TGTGCCAGCAGTCCGCCCCGTTCCTCGGGGGAGCAGTACTTC
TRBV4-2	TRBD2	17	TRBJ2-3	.	CASSQEVAGGPGDTQYF	TGTGCCAGCAGCCAAGAAGTAGCGGGGGGCCCAGGAGATACGCAGTATTTT
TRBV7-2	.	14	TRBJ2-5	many	CASSLAGTGETQYF	TGTGCCAGCAGCTTAGCGGGAACAGGGGAGACCCAGTACTTC
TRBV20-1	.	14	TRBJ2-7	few	CSARDGLASYEQYF	TGCAGTGCTAGAGATGGGCTAGCGTCTTACGAGCAGTACTTC
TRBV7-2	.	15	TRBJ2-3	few	CASSLLAPSTDTQYF	TGTGCCAGCAGCCTTTTAGCCCCTAGCACAGATACGCAGTATTTT
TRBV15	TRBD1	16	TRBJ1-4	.	CATSLGQFATNEKLFF	TGTGCCACCAGCTTGGGACAGTTTGCAACTAATGAAAAACTGTTTTTT
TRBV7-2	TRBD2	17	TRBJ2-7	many	CASSPSPIAGADHEQYF	TGTGCCAGCAGCCCATCGCCCATAGCGGGGGCAGACCACGAGCAGTACTTC
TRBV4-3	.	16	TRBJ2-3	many	CASSQDLGRETDTQYF	TGCGCCAGCAGCCAAGATTTGGGCAGGGAAACAGATACGCAGTATTTT
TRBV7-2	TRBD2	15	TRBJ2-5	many	CASSSSSGSGETQYF	TGTGCCAGCAGCTCCTCAAGCGGGAGTGGAGAGACCCAGTACTTC
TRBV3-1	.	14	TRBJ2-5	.	CASSERGGAETQYF	TGTGCCAGCAGCGAAAGGGGGGGCGCGGAGACCCAGTACTTC
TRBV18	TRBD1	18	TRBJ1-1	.	CASSPNTGAKFMNTEAFF	TGTGCCAGCTCACCTAACACAGGGGCCAAGTTCATGAACACTGAAGCTTTCTTT
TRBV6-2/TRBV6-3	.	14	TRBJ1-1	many	CASSYDGVRTEAFF	TGTGCCAGCAGTTACGATGGGGTTCGCACTGAAGCTTTCTTT
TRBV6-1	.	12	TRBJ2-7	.	CASSQGNREQYF	TGTGCCAGCAGCCAGGGAAACCGTGAGCAGTACTTC
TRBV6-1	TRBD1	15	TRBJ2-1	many	CASRYSGTGASEQFF	TGTGCCAGCAGGTATTCTGGGACAGGGGCGTCGGAGCAGTTCTTC
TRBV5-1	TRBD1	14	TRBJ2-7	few	CASRRDSTSYEQYF	TGCGCCAGCAGACGGGACAGTACCTCCTACGAGCAGTACTTC
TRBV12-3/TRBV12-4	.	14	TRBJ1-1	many	CASRPSTGYTEAFF	TGTGCCAGCAGACCATCTACAGGGTACACTGAAGCTTTCTTT
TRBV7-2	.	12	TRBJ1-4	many	CASSGMSRKLFF	TGTGCCAGCAGCGGGATGTCGAGAAAACTGTTTTTT
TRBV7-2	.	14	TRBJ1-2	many	CASSFDWGPYGYTF	TGTGCCAGCAGCTTTGATTGGGGCCCCTATGGCTACACCTTC
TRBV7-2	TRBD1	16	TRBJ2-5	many	CASSLGTGRNQETQYF	TGTGCCAGCAGCTTAGGGACAGGACGAAACCAAGAGACCCAGTACTTC
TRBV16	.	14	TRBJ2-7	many	CASSLRGFTYEQYF	TGTGCCAGCAGCCTAAGGGGGTTCACCTACGAGCAGTACTTC
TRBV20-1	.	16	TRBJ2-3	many	CSARDLGTDVTDTQYF	TGCAGTGCTAGAGATCTAGGGACGGACGTCACAGATACGCAGTATTTT
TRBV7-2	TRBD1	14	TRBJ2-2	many	CASSLDRGPGELFF	TGTGCCAGCAGCTTAGACAGGGGGCCCGGGGAGCTGTTTTTT